This TCR beta chain appears in the sequencing data of a study of blood T cell repertoires in COVID-19. About the research overall: Samples came from the United States, Italy and Spain, spanning acute and convalescent COVID-19. Nucleic acid was either cDNA or gDNA, and it came from T cells, B-cell-depleted T cells, or PBMCs.

Germline V gives CDR1 SGHRS, CDR2 YFSETQ. The CDR3 is made up of 14 amino acids. The J segment lost 0 bases and the V segment lost 2 bases, leaving 2 bases of the junction unmatched. Original processing notes: Reference gene primer amplification yielded estimated nucleated cell counts. Clones were sequenced by immunoSEQ multiplex PCR, and TCRdb holds only the in-frame ones, with some missing. For V, J and clone size, that table is used; D and trimming come from the DNA. The sample carries around 210,000 clones, 84% recorded once. Seattle's enrolled individuals joined amid active infection and were then monitored longitudinally.

The TCR sequence derives from a woman of 80 years or more with COVID-19, enrolled during active disease. Input material: peripheral blood. The V call is TRBV5-1, the J call TRBJ2-7, with 7 bases aligning to TRBD1. This CDR3 reads CASSFSGGSYEQYF. In DNA, the CDR3 is TGCGCCAGCAGCTTCTCAGGGGGCTCCTACGAGCAGTACTTC.